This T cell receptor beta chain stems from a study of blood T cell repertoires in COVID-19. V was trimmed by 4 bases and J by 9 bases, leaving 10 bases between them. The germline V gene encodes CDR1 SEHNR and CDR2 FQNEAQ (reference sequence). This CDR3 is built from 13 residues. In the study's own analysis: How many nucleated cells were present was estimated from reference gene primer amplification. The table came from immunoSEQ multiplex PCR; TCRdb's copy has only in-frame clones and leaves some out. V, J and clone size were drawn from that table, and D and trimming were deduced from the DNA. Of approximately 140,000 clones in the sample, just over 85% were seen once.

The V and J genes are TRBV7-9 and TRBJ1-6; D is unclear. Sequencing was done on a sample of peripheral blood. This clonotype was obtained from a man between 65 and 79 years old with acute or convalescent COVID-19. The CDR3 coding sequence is TGTGCCAGCAGCTCCTTGGGAGGTTCACCCCTCCACTTT. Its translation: CASSSLGGSPLHF.